This entry lists 9 T cell receptor beta chains sequenced from one sample in a study of T-cell memory formation after mild COVID-19. TCRdb used MiXCR to reprocess the 5' RACE reads, holding one entry per CDR3 protein. The sample contains about 190,000 distinct CDR3 sequences, roughly 10% of which appear only once. The sample consisted of PBMCs or a T cell subset sorted from them (not recorded which). The receptors derive from a man between 18 and 35 years old who had mild COVID-19 (a few samples of this study predate the infection). Cell type and time point are not known.

V and J are TRBV7-9 and TRBJ2-3; D may match TRBD1 or TRBD2 (5 bases each). Germline-derived CDR1 and CDR2 are SEHNR and FQNEAQ (reference sequence). CDR3 length: 15 residues. Trimming shortened V by 3 bases and J by 2 bases, and 12 bases separated the two germline ends. CDR3 in DNA: TGTGCCAGCAGCTTGGGACGGTGGATCACAGATACGCAGTATTTT. Translation gives CASSLGRWITDTQYF.

This clonotype has a handful of counts. The chain combines TRBV20-1 with TRBJ2-5; 11 positions match TRBD2. V was pared by 5 bases and J by 7 bases, with 12 bases of the junction left unmatched. The CDR3 is 15 amino acids. CDR1 is DFQATT and CDR2 is SNEGSKA in the germline V gene (reference sequence). The CDR3 nucleotides read TGCAGTGCTCCCCATAGCGGGGGGGCCCCGTGGACCCAGTACTTC. Amino acid sequence: CSAPHSGGAPWTQYF.

This clonotype was found a few times. CDR3: CSAGGHSGNTIYF. The CDR3 DNA reads TGCAGTGCTGGTGGCCACTCTGGAAACACCATATATTTT. This chain joins TRBV20-1 and TRBJ1-3; D is undetermined. V was shortened by 5 bases and J by 0 bases, with 8 bases between the two germline ends. The CDR3 length is 13 residues. Germline lookup yields CDR1 DFQATT and CDR2 SNEGSKA (reference sequence).

This chain connects TRBV5-5 to TRBJ1-5; a possible D gene is TRBD1 (5 bases). CDR3 length: 15 amino acids. V lost 4 bases, J lost 8 bases, and 19 bases lay in between. Germline V gene lookup returns CDR1 SGHKS and CDR2 YYEKEE (reference sequence). The DNA for the CDR3 is TGTGCCAGCAGCCAGAGTGGGGACTTTTGGGAGCCCCAGCATTTT. Its translation is CASSQSGDFWEPQHF. The complete variable domain, with remaining parts taken from reference TRBV5-5 and TRBJ1-5, reads DAGVTQSPTHLIKTRGQQVTLRCSPISGHKSVSWYQQVLGQGPQFIFQYYEKEERGRGNFPDRFSARQFPNYSSELNVNALLLGDSALYLCASSQSGDFWEPQHFGDGTRLSIL.

This clonotype was detected a few times. This rearrangement joins TRBV24-1 to TRBJ2-3, with 13 nucleotides matching TRBD2. There are 17 residues in the CDR3. Per the germline V gene, CDR1 is KGHDR and CDR2 is SFDVKD. Trimming cost V 4 bases and J 1 base; bases outside gene matches: 4. The CDR3 DNA sequence: TGTGCCACCAGTGACATTACTAGCGGGGGGGGCACAGATACGCAGTATTTT. Its translation: CATSDITSGGGTDTQYF.

This sequence joins TRBV6-2 or TRBV6-3 and TRBJ2-5; D call uncertain. The CDR3 length is 14 residues. V shed 2 bases and J shed 0 bases, with 7 bases lying between them. Per the germline V gene, CDR1 is MNHEY and CDR2 is SVGEGT. This CDR3 is CASSYHPNQETQYF. CDR3 bases: TGTGCCAGCAGTTACCATCCTAACCAAGAGACCCAGTACTTC.

V and J are TRBV7-2 and TRBJ2-3; D is undetermined. The CDR3 covers 17 residues. Per the germline V gene, CDR1 is SGHTA and CDR2 is FQGNSA. Trimming stripped 4 bases from V and 1 base from J, with 18 bases between. The CDR3 DNA is TGTGCCAGCAGCTCTCCACCCGGGTCCTACGGCACAGATACGCAGTATTTT. The encoded protein is CASSSPPGSYGTDTQYF.

This clonotype was detected only a few times. The V call is TRBV3-1, the J call TRBJ1-3; 9 bases match TRBD1. CDR1 is LGHDT, CDR2 YNNKEL, per germline (reference sequence). The junction had 6 bases not matched to a gene; V was cut back by 2 bases and J by 4 bases. The length of the CDR3 is 16 residues. In DNA form, the CDR3 reads TGTGCCAGCAGCCAATCGGACAGGGGTGTCGGAAACACCATATATTTT. Residues: CASSQSDRGVGNTIYF.

This clonotype turned up a few times. This chain connects TRBV6-5 to TRBJ2-6; D is undetermined. Germline V lookup: CDR1 MNHEY, CDR2 SVGAGI. This CDR3 has 15 residues. The germline V and J ends were trimmed by 5 bases and 4 bases, with 12 bases remaining between them. Written as DNA, the CDR3 is TGTGCCAGCAGTCAGTCGCCTTCAGGGGCCAACGTCCTGACTTTC. Translating it yields CASSQSPSGANVLTF.